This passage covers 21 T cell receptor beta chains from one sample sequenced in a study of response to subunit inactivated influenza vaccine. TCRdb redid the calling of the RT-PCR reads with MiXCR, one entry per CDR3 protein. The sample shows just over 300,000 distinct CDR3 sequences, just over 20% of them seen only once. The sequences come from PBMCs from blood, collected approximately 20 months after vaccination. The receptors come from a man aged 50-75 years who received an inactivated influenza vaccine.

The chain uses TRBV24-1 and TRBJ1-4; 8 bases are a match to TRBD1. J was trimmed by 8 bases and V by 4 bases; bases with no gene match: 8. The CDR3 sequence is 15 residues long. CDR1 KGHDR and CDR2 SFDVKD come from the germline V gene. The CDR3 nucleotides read TGTGCCACCAGTGACACGAGGACAGGGAACGAAAAACTGTTTTTT. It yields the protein CATSDTRTGNEKLFF.

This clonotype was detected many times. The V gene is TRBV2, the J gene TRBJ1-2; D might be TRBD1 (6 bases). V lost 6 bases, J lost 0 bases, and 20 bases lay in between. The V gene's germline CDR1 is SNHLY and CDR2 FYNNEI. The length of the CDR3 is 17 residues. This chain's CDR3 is CASSEQAGGLPNYGYTF. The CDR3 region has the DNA TGTGCCAGCAGCGAGCAGGCGGGGGGCCTACCTAACTATGGCTACACCTTC.

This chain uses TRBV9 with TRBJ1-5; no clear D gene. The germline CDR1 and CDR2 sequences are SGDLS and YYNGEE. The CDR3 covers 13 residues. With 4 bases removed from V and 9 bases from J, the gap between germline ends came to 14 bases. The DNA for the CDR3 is TGTGCCAGCAGCAGGGTGGATGTCCCGCCCCAGCATTTT. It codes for CASSRVDVPPQHF.

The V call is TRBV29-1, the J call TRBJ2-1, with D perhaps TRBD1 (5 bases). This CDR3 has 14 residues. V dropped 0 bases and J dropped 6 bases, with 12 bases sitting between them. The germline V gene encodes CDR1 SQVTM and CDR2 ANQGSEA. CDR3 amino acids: CSVEDGAGLNEQFF. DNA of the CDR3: TGCAGCGTTGAAGATGGGGCAGGGCTCAATGAGCAGTTCTTC.

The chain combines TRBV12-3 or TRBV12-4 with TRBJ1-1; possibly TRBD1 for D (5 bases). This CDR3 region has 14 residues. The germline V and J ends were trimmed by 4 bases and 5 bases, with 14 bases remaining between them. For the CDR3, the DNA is TGTGCCAGCAGTTCGATAGGGGAAAGGACTGAAGCTTTCTTT. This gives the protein CASSSIGERTEAFF.

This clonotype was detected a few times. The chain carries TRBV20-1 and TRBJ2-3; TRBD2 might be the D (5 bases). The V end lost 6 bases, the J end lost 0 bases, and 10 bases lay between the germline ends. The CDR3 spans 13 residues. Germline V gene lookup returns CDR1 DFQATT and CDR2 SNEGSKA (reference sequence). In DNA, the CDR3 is TGCAGTGCGCAGGACTCCAGCACAGATACGCAGTATTTT. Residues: CSAQDSSTDTQYF.

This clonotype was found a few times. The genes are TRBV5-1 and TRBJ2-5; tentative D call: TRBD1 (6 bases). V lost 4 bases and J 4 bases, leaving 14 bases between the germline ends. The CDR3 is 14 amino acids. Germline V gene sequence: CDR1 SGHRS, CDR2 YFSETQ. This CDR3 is CASSRQALGETQYF. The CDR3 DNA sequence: TGCGCCAGCAGCCGACAGGCCTTGGGAGAGACCCAGTACTTC. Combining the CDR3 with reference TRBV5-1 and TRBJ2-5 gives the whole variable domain KAGVTQTPRYLIKTRGQQVTLSCSPISGHRSVSWYQQTPGQGLQFLFEYFSETQRNKGNFPGRFSGRQFSNSRSEMNVSTLELGDSALYLCASSRQALGETQYFGPGTRLLVL.

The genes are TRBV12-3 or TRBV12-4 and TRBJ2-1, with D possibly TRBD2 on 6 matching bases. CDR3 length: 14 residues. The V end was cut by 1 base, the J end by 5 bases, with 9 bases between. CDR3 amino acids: CASSLGGTHNEQFF. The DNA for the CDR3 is TGTGCCAGCAGTTTAGGCGGGACCCACAATGAGCAGTTCTTC.

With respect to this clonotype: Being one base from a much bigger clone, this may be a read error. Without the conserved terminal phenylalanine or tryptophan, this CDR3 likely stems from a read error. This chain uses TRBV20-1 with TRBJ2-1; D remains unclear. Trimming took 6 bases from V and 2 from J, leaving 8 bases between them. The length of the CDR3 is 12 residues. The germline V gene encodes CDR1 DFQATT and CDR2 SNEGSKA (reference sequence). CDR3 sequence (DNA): TGCAGTGCCCATCACCCCTACAATGAGCAGTTCTTA. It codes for CSAHHPYNEQFL.

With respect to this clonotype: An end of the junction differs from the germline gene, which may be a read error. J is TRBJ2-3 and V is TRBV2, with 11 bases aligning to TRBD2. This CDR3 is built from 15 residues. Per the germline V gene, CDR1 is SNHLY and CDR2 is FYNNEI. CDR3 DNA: TGTGCCGGCAGGACGACTAGCGGGATCACAGATACGCAGTATTTT. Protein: CAGRTTSGITDTQYF.

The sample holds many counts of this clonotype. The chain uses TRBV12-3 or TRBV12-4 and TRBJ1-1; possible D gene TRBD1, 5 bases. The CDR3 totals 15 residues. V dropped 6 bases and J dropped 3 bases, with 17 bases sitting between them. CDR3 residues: CASSSGGGGDTEAFF. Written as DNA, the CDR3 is TGTGCCAGCAGCTCCGGGGGGGGTGGAGACACTGAAGCTTTCTTT.

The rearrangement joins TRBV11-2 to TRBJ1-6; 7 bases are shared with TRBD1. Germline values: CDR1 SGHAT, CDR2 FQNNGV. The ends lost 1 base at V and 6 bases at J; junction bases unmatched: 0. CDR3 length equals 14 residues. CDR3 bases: TGTGCCAGCAGCTTAGCAGGGGGTAATTCACCCCTCCACTTT. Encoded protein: CASSLAGGNSPLHF.

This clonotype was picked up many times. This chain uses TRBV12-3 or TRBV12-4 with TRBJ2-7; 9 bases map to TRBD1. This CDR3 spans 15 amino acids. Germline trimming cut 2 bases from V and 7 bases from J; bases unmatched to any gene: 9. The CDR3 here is CASSLWRQGGIEQYF. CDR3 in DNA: TGTGCCAGCAGTTTATGGCGACAGGGGGGGATTGAGCAGTACTTC.

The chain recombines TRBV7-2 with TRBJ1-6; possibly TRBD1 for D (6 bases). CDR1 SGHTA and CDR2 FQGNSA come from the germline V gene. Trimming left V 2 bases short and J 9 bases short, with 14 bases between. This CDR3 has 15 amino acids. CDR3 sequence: CASSLRQGNISPLHF. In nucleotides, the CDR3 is TGTGCCAGCAGCTTACGGCAGGGGAACATTTCACCCCTCCACTTT. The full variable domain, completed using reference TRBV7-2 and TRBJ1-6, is GAGVSQSPSNKVTEKGKDVELRCDPISGHTALYWYRQSLGQGLEFLIYFQGNSAPDKSGLPSDRFSAERTGGSVSTLTIQRTQQEDSAVYLCASSLRQGNISPLHFGNGTRLTVT.

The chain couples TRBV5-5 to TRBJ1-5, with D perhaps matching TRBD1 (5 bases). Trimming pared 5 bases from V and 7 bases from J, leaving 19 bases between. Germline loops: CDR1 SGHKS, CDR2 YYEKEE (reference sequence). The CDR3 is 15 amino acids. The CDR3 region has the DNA TGTGCCAGCAGGCTTGGGATAGTCAGGGACCAGCCCCAGCATTTT. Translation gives CASRLGIVRDQPQHF.

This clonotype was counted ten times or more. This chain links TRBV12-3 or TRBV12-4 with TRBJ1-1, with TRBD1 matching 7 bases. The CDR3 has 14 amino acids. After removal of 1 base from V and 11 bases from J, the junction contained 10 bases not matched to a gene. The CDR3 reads CASSLEVQGSGAFF. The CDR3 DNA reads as TGTGCCAGCAGTTTAGAAGTACAGGGGAGTGGTGCTTTCTTT.

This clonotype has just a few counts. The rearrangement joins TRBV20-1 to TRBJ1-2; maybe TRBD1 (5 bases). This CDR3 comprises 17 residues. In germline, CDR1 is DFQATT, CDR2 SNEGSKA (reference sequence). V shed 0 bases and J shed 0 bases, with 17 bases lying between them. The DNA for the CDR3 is TGCAGTGCTAGAGATGCCCGGGGGGTCCAAGCTAACTATGGCTACACCTTC. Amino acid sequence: CSARDARGVQANYGYTF.

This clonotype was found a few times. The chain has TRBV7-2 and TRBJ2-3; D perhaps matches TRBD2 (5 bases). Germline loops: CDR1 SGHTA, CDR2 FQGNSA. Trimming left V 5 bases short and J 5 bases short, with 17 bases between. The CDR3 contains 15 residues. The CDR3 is CASSHGDTHLDTQYF. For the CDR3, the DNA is TGTGCCAGCAGCCACGGGGATACCCACTTAGATACGCAGTATTTT.

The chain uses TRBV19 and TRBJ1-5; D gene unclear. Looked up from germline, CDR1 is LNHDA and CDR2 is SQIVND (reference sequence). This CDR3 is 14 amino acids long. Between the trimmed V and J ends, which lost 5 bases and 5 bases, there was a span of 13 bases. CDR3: CASSSSGYYQPQHF. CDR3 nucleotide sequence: TGTGCCAGTAGTTCGTCAGGCTACTATCAGCCCCAGCATTTT. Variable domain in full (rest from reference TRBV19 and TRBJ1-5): DGGITQSPKYLFRKEGQNVTLSCEQNLNHDAMYWYRQDPGQGLRLIYYSQIVNDFQKGDIAEGYSVSREKKESFPLTVTSAQKNPTAFYLCASSSSGYYQPQHFGDGTRLSIL.

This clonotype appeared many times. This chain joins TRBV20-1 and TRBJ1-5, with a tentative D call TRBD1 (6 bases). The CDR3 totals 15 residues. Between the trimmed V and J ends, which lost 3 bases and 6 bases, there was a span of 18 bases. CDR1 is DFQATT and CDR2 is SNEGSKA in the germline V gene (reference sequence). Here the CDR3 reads CSASAVLGAVQPQHF. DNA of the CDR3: TGCAGTGCTAGTGCTGTATTGGGGGCCGTTCAGCCCCAGCATTTT.

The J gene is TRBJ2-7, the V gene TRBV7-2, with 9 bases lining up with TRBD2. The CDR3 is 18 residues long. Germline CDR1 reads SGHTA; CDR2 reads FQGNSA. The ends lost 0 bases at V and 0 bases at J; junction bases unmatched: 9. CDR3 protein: CASSLAASGTLSSYEQYF. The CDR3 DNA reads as TGTGCCAGCAGCTTAGCGGCTAGCGGGACACTAAGCTCCTACGAGCAGTACTTC.